Following are 16 T cell receptor beta chains from one sample sequenced in a study of CD8+ T cells in alopecia areata. In each case, RNA was isolated and then reverse transcribed into cDNA as the sequencing template. Measured with immunoSEQ multiplex PCR; TCRdb has only the in-frame clones, and not every one. This sample carries more than 250,000 clones, none of them present only once. On the basis of CD4, CD8alpha, NKG2D, NKG2ACE and other markers, pooled cutaneous lymph node cells were sorted. The sample consisted of CD4+ T cells sorted from a lymph node. Receptors originate from a C3H/HeJ mouse with alopecia areata. The strain is characterized by the MHC haplotype H2-k.

Concerning this clone itself: Gene names follow the mouse nomenclature. The read gets to within 4 residues of the CDR3 end, and the germline J gene fills in the rest. This chain uses TRBV1 with TRBJ2-1; 11 nucleotides match TRBD2. CDR3 size: 16 residues. The germline CDR1 and CDR2 sequences are NSQYPW and LRSPGD (reference sequence). Germline trimming cut 0 bases from V and 3 bases from J; bases unmatched to any gene: 1. The sequenced CDR3 bases are TGCACCTGCAGTGCAGAGGGACTGGGGGTCTATGCT. Translating it yields CTCSAEGLGVYA. The complete CDR3 reads CTCSAEGLGVYAEQFF.

This clone was detected only a few times. The genes and germline here are from mouse. Read coverage stops 3 residues before the CDR3 terminus; the germline J gene supplies the remainder. This sequence joins TRBV19 and TRBJ1-6; D unresolved. TRBJ1-6 is an ORF, and what it does is uncertain. CDR1 and CDR2 from the germline V gene are FNHDT and SITEND (reference sequence). V was trimmed by 4 bases and J by 0 bases, leaving 11 bases between them. The length of the CDR3 is 16 residues. Incomplete CDR3 DNA: TGTGCCAGCAGTCATAGCCAGAATTCCTATAATTCGCCC. Its protein product is CASSHSQNSYNSP. The whole CDR3 is CASSHSQNSYNSPLYF.

Concerning this clone: Gene names denote mouse genes. Read sequence stops 4 residues before the CDR3 end, and the germline J gene provides the missing end. The rearrangement joins TRBV19 to TRBJ2-2, with 7 bases fitting TRBD1. This CDR3 has 15 residues. Germline V gene data show CDR1 as FNHDT and CDR2 as SITEND (reference sequence). V was pared by 4 bases and J by 1 base, with 4 bases of the junction left unmatched. CDR3 region: CASSLRQGNTGQLYF. The CDR3 bases that were read are TGTGCCAGCAGTCTTCGACAGGGAAACACCGGG.

This clone was counted a few times. Genes and germline are mouse. The CDR3 end lies 4 residues beyond the end of the read and is filled in from the germline J gene. The V call is TRBV31, the J call TRBJ1-2; 8 bases map to TRBD1. The CDR3 is 14 amino acids. From germline, CDR1 is GKSSPN and CDR2 SITVG. V shed 1 base and J 3 bases; nucleotides not matched to a gene: 4. The part of the CDR3 DNA that was read is TGTGCCTGGAGTCCGGACAGGGCGGACTCC. Translation gives CAWSPDRADS. The CDR3, in full, reads CAWSPDRADSDYTF.

This clone has a handful of counts. These gene names are mouse names. CDR3 residues: CTCSADSTGGQDTQYF. CDR3 DNA, as far as it was read: TGCACCTGCAGTGCAGATTCTACTGGGGGACAAGAC. The chain combines TRBV1 with TRBJ2-5, with 8 bases identical to TRBD2. The missing CDR3 end, 4 residues past where the read stops, is filled in from the germline J gene. From germline, CDR1 is NSQYPW and CDR2 LRSPGD (reference sequence). Trimming at V came to 0 bases and at J to 3 bases, leaving 5 bases not matched to a gene. The CDR3 has 16 amino acids.

This clone was seen more than once but under ten times. Gene names refer to mouse genes. The read halts 4 residues ahead of the CDR3 end, with the missing end drawn from the germline J gene. Other DNA sequences in this specimen translate into the identical CDR3. The V and J genes are TRBV19 and TRBJ1-1, with D tentatively TRBD1 (6 bases). Germline V gene sequence: CDR1 FNHDT, CDR2 SITEND (reference sequence). This CDR3 has 14 residues. Trimming pared 5 bases from V and 0 bases from J, leaving 11 bases between. The CDR3 loop reads CASSRTDANTEVFF. The CDR3 bases that were read are TGTGCCAGCAGCCGGACAGATGCAAACACA.

This clone was observed a handful of times. Gene names denote mouse genes. The CDR3 extends 4 residues past the end of the read, so its final part is completed from the germline J gene. This specimen includes other DNA sequences encoding the same CDR3. This chain connects TRBV1 to TRBJ2-5, with D possibly matching TRBD1 (5 bases). V was cut by 0 bases and J by 1 base, with 11 bases left in between. Germline assignment: CDR1 NSQYPW and CDR2 LRSPGD (reference sequence). CDR3 length: 16 residues. The covered CDR3 bases are TGCACCTGCAGTGCAGATGCAGGGCAAGACCAAGAC. Translating gives CTCSADAGQDQD. From start to end, the CDR3 is CTCSADAGQDQDTQYF.

In this sample, this clone turned up a few times. All gene names here are mouse names. The read gets to within 4 residues of the CDR3 end, and the germline J gene fills in the rest. The chain has TRBV5 and TRBJ1-2; tentatively, D is TRBD1 (5 bases). From germline, CDR1 is LGHNA and CDR2 YNLKQL (reference sequence). The CDR3 sequence is 13 residues long. Trimming pared 1 base from V and 3 bases from J, leaving 6 bases between. CDR3 region: CASSQAGYSDYTF. The part of the CDR3 DNA that was read is TGTGCCAGCAGCCAAGCAGGGTACTCC.

This clone was seen a few times. Mouse gene names and germline throughout. The read falls 4 residues short of the CDR3 end, and the missing part is taken from the germline J gene. V is TRBV19 and J is TRBJ2-1; the match to TRBD2 covers 8 bases. The germline V gene has CDR1 FNHDT and CDR2 SITEND (reference sequence). Trimming at V came to 2 bases and at J to 1 base, leaving 2 bases not matched to a gene. The CDR3 runs 15 residues. Partial CDR3 DNA: TGTGCCAGCAGTATCCACTGGGGGAACTATGCT. It specifies CASSIHWGNYA. The entire CDR3 sequence reads CASSIHWGNYAEQFF.

To note about this clone: Here the gene names and germline are mouse. The CDR3 goes on 4 residues after the read ends, and that part is filled in from the germline J gene. The chain is built from TRBV1 and TRBJ2-1; maybe TRBD2 (5 bases). The CDR3 is made up of 15 amino acids. The ends were cut back, 1 base at V and 1 base at J, with 8 bases in the middle. Germline V gene data show CDR1 as NSQYPW and CDR2 as LRSPGD (reference sequence). Partial CDR3 DNA: TGCACCTGCAGTGCAGTGCTGGGAAACTATGCT. Amino acids: CTCSAVLGNYA. The complete CDR3 reads CTCSAVLGNYAEQFF.

Worth noting for this clone: The genes are named according to mouse. The CDR3 extends 4 residues past the end of the read, so its final part is completed from the germline J gene. Other DNA sequences in the sample encode the same CDR3. This chain links TRBV3 with TRBJ2-2, with a tentative D call TRBD2 (6 bases). Germline CDR1 reads SNHLY; CDR2 reads FYNGKV (reference sequence). The CDR3 totals 13 residues. CDR3 amino acids: CASSLGGGGQLYF. Incomplete CDR3 DNA: TGTGCCAGCAGCTTAGGTGGGGGAGGG.

For this clone: Mouse germline and gene names are used. The CDR3 end is not reached by the read, which stops 4 residues before it; the germline J gene fills it in. This sequence joins TRBV13-2 and TRBJ2-1; weak D call: TRBD1 (6 bases). The CDR3 extends over 12 amino acids. Germline V gene lookup returns CDR1 NNHNN and CDR2 SYGAGS (reference sequence). V lost 5 bases and J 5 bases, leaving 8 bases between the germline ends. The CDR3: CASGAGDAEQFF. The sequenced part of the CDR3 DNA is TGTGCCAGCGGAGCAGGGGATGCT.

Of note for this clone: Mouse names are used for the genes. The read comes to an end 4 residues before the CDR3 does, leaving the germline J gene to fill in the end. This chain links TRBV2 with TRBJ1-1; maybe TRBD1 (5 bases). Germline CDR1 and CDR2: LGHNA and YSYQKL. The CDR3 covers 13 residues. CDR3 DNA, as far as it was read: TGTGCCAGCAGCCAAGCCTGGGGGGGA. Translation: CASSQAWGG. The full CDR3 protein is CASSQAWGGEVFF.

Remarks on this clone: The germline and genes are mouse ones. The DNA ends 4 residues before the CDR3 does, and the rest of the CDR3 is filled in from the germline J gene. This chain uses TRBV19 with TRBJ2-3; 14 nucleotides agree with TRBD2. In germline, CDR1 is FNHDT, CDR2 SITEND (reference sequence). The CDR3 totals 19 residues. With V trimmed by 3 bases and J by 1 base, 10 bases remained unmatched. CDR3 DNA (partial): TGTGCCAGCAGTAAAGGGGGGACTGGGGGGGCGTGGGGTGCAGAA. Translated: CASSKGGTGGAWGAE. The CDR3, in full, reads CASSKGGTGGAWGAETLYF.

There are a few counts of this clone. The gene names here belong to mouse. The read ends 4 residues before the CDR3 terminus; that terminus is restored from the germline J gene. The sample holds other DNA sequences that translate to the same CDR3. The chain couples TRBV13-3 to TRBJ2-2, with TRBD1 identical over 8 bases. Germline CDR1 NNHDY, CDR2 SYVADS. CDR3 size: 13 residues. Germline trimming cut 2 bases from V and 6 bases from J; bases unmatched to any gene: 0. CDR3 protein: CASSDRGPGQLYF. Partial CDR3 DNA: TGTGCCAGCAGTGACAGGGGGCCCGGG.

This clone was detected only a few times. These gene names are mouse names. The sequence runs out 4 residues before the end of the CDR3; the remainder is reconstructed from the germline J gene. The chain uses TRBV5 and TRBJ2-3; 10 bases fit TRBD1. The CDR3 covers 16 residues. Germline V gene data show CDR1 as LGHNA and CDR2 as YNLKQL (reference sequence). V was clipped by 6 bases and J by 0 bases; unmatched bases: 6. CDR3 bases read: TGTGCCAGCAGGCCGGGACAGGGGACTAGTGCAGAA. This gives the protein CASRPGQGTSAE. The full-length CDR3 reads as CASRPGQGTSAETLYF.